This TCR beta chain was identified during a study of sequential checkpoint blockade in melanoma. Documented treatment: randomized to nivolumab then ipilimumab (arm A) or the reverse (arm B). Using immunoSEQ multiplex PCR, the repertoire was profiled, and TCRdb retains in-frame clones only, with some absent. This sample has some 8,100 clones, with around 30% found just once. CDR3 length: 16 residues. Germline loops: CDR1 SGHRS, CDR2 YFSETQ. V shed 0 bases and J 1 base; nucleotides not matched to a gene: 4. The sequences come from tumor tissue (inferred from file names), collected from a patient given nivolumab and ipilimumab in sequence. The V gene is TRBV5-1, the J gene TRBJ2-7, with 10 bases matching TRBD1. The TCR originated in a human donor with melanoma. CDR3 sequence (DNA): TGCGCCAGCAGCTTGGGGCGGACAGGGGGATCCTACGAGCAGTACTTC. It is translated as CASSLGRTGGSYEQYF.